This T cell receptor beta chain was documented in a study of blood T cell repertoires in COVID-19. Study-level information: Researchers got acute and convalescent COVID-19 samples from the United States, Italy and Spain.

This clone was observed a single time. This CDR3 has 15 residues. V lost 1 base to trimming and J lost 7 bases; unmatched junction nucleotides: 6. Germline CDR1 SGHTA, CDR2 FQGNSA. The method was immunoSEQ multiplex PCR; TCRdb's version includes in-frame clones alone and lacks a portion of them. The sample has roughly 250,000 clones; approximately 85% are singletons. The chain recombines TRBV7-2 with TRBJ1-4; 7 nucleotides match TRBD1. The sequence was collected from a human donor with COVID-19, enrolled during active disease. The donor label of this sample is uncertain. The sequencing sample was made of peripheral blood. The DNA for the CDR3 is TGTGCCAGCAGCTTAGTCAGGGGGTCGAGTGAAAAACTGTTTTTT. Residues: CASSLVRGSSEKLFF.